The 2 T cell receptor beta chains listed next were all sequenced from one sample in a study of T cell responses to AZD1222 COVID-19 vaccine. Sequencing used immunoSEQ multiplex PCR; TCRdb keeps in-frame clones, though not all of them. Among about 130,000 clones listed, approximately 85% were seen once. Sample: peripheral blood, taken on day 0 of MenACWY control vaccination. The receptors were sampled from an adult in good health.

The table lists this clone with a count of one. The V call is TRBV27, the J call TRBJ1-1; 10 nucleotides agree with TRBD1. CDR1 is MNHEY and CDR2 is SMNVEV in the germline V gene (reference sequence). The CDR3 contains 14 residues. Trimming cost V 1 base and J 8 bases; bases outside gene matches: 4. CDR3 residues: CASSLWGTGDEAFF. The CDR3 DNA is TGTGCCAGCAGTTTATGGGGGACAGGGGACGAAGCTTTCTTT.

This clone was observed a handful of times. The chain uses TRBV9 and TRBJ1-1, with D uncertain. Deletions cut 4 bases from V and 0 bases from J, with 7 bases between. The CDR3 loop spans 13 amino acids. The germline CDR1 and CDR2 sequences are SGDLS and YYNGEE. CDR3 in amino acids: CASSSRMNTEAFF. The CDR3 nucleotides read TGTGCCAGCAGCTCTCGTATGAACACTGAAGCTTTCTTT.